This T cell receptor (beta chain) was identified during a study of T cell repertoires in cytomegalovirus infection. At the level of the study: HLA-B-restricted CMV epitopes that are well studied were used alongside recently identified HLA-C-restricted ones. From public TCR beta signatures came an indication of both CMV infection and matching HLA type. The study, taken as a whole, reports: Carriers of CMV plus the relevant HLA were identified by cumulative public TCR beta family frequency. Within the response measured ex vivo, HLA-C-restricted CMV-specific TCR beta clonotypes were dominant.

This clonotype was seen repeatedly, ten times or more. The antigen is unknown. TCRdb fed the reads into MiXCR, producing one record per CDR3 protein. The sample has some 940,000 distinct CDR3 sequences, roughly 30% seen once. Between the trimmed V and J ends, which lost 5 bases and 4 bases, there was a span of 15 bases. The germline V gene has CDR1 SGHVS and CDR2 FQNEAQ. The CDR3 runs to 14 residues. The input for sequencing was cultured CD8+ T cells from PBMCs, taken from culture after CMV antigen stimulation. The chain uses TRBV7-8 and TRBJ2-7; the D is unclear. This receptor was taken from a human donor in good health (CMV status not recorded). Some clones in this sample may be carry-over from other donors' samples. The CDR3 protein is CASSLLRAPYEQYV. The CDR3 DNA sequence: TGTGCCAGCAGCCTGCTTCGGGCCCCATACGAGCAGTACGTC.